This T cell receptor (beta chain) appears in the sequencing data of a study of CD8+CD57+ T cells in acquired aplastic anemia. The overall study: Mean DNA quantity obtained from sorted CD4+ and CD8+ cells was about 3 ug. Overall study findings and caveats: Patients had twenty-nine CD8+ CDR3 sequences in common with controls (the shared set).

Only patients with CD8+CD57+ cell expansion on flow cytometry were chosen for sequencing. This CDR3 is built from 13 residues. Germline lookup yields CDR1 SGHTA and CDR2 FQGNSA. Details on this clonotype: Antigen specificity is unknown. An end of the junction differs from the germline gene, which may be a read error.

Genomic DNA served as template for TCR beta VDJ and CDR3 profiling. TCRdb reanalysed the reads using MiXCR and keeps one entry per CDR3 protein. The repertoire holds around 200,000 distinct CDR3 sequences, with 50% to 65% as singletons. The sequenced sample consisted of sorted CD4+, CD8+, or CD8+CD57+ T cells (not recorded which) from PBMCs. The clonotype was recovered from a human donor with aplastic anemia. This chain connects TRBV7-2 to TRBJ2-7, with 7 bases that match TRBD2. CDR3 region: CASSSGTTVLPNF. The CDR3 DNA sequence: TGTGCCAGCAGCTCCGGGACTACCGTCTTACCCAACTTC.